This T cell receptor beta chain was identified during a study of blood T cells in healthy people across ages. The second PCR ran about 6 to 12 cycles with a sample-barcoded 5' primer and J-beta primers. Every sample returned 2.5 million or more CDR3-containing paired-end reads. Each CDR3 protein gets one entry after TCRdb re-called the 5' RACE reads with MiXCR. The sample carries approximately 1.5 million distinct CDR3 sequences, approximately 43% recorded once. This clonotype was detected only a few times. The antigen is not known. The CDR3 has 16 amino acids. V lost 3 bases and J lost 7; bases outside the gene matches: 6. Overall study results and limits: Bulk PBMC profiling left naive and antigen-experienced comparisons inconclusive.

V is TRBV12-3 or TRBV12-4 and J is TRBJ2-2, with 12 bases fitting TRBD1. The receptor was isolated from a woman aged 18-30 years in good health. The specimen was blood. CDR3 protein: CASSFGTGGLIGELFF. Here the CDR3 DNA reads TGTGCCAGCAGTTTTGGGACAGGGGGCCTTATCGGGGAGCTGTTTTTT.